These 6 T cell receptor beta chains came from one sample sequenced in a study of cytomegalovirus exposure and HLA in healthy donors (TCRdb year 2017). Libraries were made using the immunoSEQ multiplex PCR assay. The table was pulled from immuneACCESS by TCRdb, which kept in-frame rearrangements only. Such tables lose some clones; where checked, under half of the loss comes from unresolved V genes, and the rest has no known cause. For this sample there are 150,000 to 180,000 clones; approximately 86% appear just once. The ten largest clonotypes hold approximately 20% of the sample. The sample was PBMCs. The receptors derive from a man between 18 and 35 years old in good health and CMV-seropositive.

The rearrangement uses TRBV4-3 and TRBJ2-1; D perhaps matches TRBD2 (6 bases). Germline V gene lookup returns CDR1 LGHNA and CDR2 YSLEER. The V gene lost 4 bases and the J gene lost 0 bases, with 19 bases spanning the gap. This CDR3 contains 18 residues. CDR3 nucleotides: TGCGCCAGCAGCCGGGGGGATGGTAGCAGATACTCCTACAATGAGCAGTTCTTC. This gives the protein CASSRGDGSRYSYNEQFF.

This chain connects TRBV5-4 to TRBJ1-1; no clear D gene. Per the germline V gene, CDR1 is SGHNT and CDR2 is YYREEE (reference sequence). Trimming cost V 4 bases and J 1 base, with 11 bases left between them. The length of the CDR3 is 14 residues. This chain's CDR3 is CASSPERRNTEAFF. The CDR3 coding sequence is TGTGCCAGCAGCCCCGAAAGGAGGAACACTGAAGCTTTCTTT.

J is TRBJ1-4 and V is TRBV7-2, with 8 bases fitting TRBD1. V was pared by 2 bases and J by 8 bases, with 7 bases of the junction left unmatched. Germline-derived CDR1 and CDR2 are SGHTA and FQGNSA. The CDR3 is 15 residues long. The CDR3 loop is CASSLLDRGSEKLFF. In DNA, the CDR3 is TGTGCCAGCAGCTTACTTGACAGGGGAAGCGAAAAACTGTTTTTT.

This clone turned up a few times. The rearrangement uses TRBV2 and TRBJ1-5, with 8 bases fitting TRBD1. The CDR3 extends over 15 amino acids. CDR1 is SNHLY and CDR2 is FYNNEI in the germline V gene. Trimming cost V 6 bases and J 6 bases; bases outside gene matches: 10. The chain's CDR3 is CASRDGQGNSQPQHF. Written as DNA, the CDR3 is TGTGCCAGCAGAGACGGACAGGGTAACAGTCAGCCCCAGCATTTT.

This clone was picked up a small number of times. The chain recombines TRBV14 with TRBJ2-7, with a weak D call TRBD2 (5 bases). The germline CDR1 and CDR2 sequences are SGHDN and FVKESK. Deletions cut 1 base from V and 2 bases from J, with 9 bases between. The CDR3 spans 14 residues. CDR3 in amino acids: CASSQGTGAYEQYF. Written as DNA, the CDR3 is TGTGCCAGCAGCCAAGGGACTGGGGCCTACGAGCAGTACTTC.

The genes are TRBV5-6 and TRBJ2-6, with 8 bases that match TRBD1. Germline CDR1 is SGHDT and CDR2 is YYEEEE. Trimming at V came to 4 bases and at J to 0 bases, leaving 9 bases not matched to a gene. The CDR3 length is 18 residues. CDR3 loop: CASSLQGAPLSGANVLTF. The CDR3 region has the DNA TGTGCCAGCAGCCTTCAGGGGGCGCCGCTCTCTGGGGCCAACGTCCTGACTTTC.